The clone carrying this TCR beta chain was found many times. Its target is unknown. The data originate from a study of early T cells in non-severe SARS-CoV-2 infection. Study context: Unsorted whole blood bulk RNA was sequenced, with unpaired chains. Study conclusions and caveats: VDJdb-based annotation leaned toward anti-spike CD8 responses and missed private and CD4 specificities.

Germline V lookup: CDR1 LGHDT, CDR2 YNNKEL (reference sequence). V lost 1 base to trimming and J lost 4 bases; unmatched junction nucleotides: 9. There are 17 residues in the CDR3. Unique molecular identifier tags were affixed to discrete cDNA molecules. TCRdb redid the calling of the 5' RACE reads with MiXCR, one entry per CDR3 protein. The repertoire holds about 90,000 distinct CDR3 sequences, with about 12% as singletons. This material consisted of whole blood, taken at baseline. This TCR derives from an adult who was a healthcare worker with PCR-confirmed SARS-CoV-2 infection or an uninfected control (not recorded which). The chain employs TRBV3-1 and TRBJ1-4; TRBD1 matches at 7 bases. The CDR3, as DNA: TGTGCCAGCAGCCAAGGTGGGACAGCGACTTATAATGAAAAACTGTTTTTT. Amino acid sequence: CASSQGGTATYNEKLFF.